The 28 T cell receptor beta chains in this list originate from one sample, sequenced in a study of T cell responses to AZD1222 COVID-19 vaccine. The assay was immunoSEQ multiplex PCR, and TCRdb's table has in-frame clones only and misses some. Of about 190,000 clones detected, around 92% appear once; the ten largest clones hold approximately 1.3%. The specimen was peripheral blood, collected on day 0 of AZD1222 vaccination. The receptors derive from an adult in good health.

This chain uses TRBV11-2 with TRBJ1-1; no firm D call. The CDR3 totals 16 residues. The germline gives CDR1 SGHAT, CDR2 FQNNGV. Trimming took off 4 bases at V and 2 bases at J, with 17 bases between the two ends. The CDR3 DNA sequence: TGTGCCAGCAGCTCAAGTGAGACACCAGGAAACACTGAAGCTTTCTTT. Protein product: CASSSSETPGNTEAFF.

This clone was seen only once. J is TRBJ2-7 and V is TRBV18; D not resolved. The V gene lost 3 bases and the J gene lost 2 bases, with 8 bases spanning the gap. The germline V gene has CDR1 KGHSH and CDR2 LQKENI. There are 13 residues in the CDR3. In DNA form, the CDR3 reads TGTGCCAGCTCACCGGGATCGCCCTACGAGCAGTACTTC. This encodes CASSPGSPYEQYF.

V and J are TRBV10-3 and TRBJ1-1, with unresolved D. Germline CDR1 ENHRY, CDR2 SYGVKD. There are 12 residues in the CDR3. The germline V and J ends were trimmed by 2 bases and 3 bases, with 4 bases remaining between them. CDR3 in amino acids: CAISERDTEAFF. The CDR3 DNA follows: TGTGCCATCAGTGAGCGGGACACTGAAGCTTTCTTT.

The chain recombines TRBV7-8 with TRBJ2-7; 8 bases align to TRBD1. This CDR3 has 13 residues. The germline CDR1 and CDR2 sequences are SGHVS and FQNEAQ. Trimming cost V 1 base and J 4 bases; bases outside gene matches: 0. The CDR3 DNA is TGTGCCAGCAGCTTAGGGGACAGGTACGAGCAGTACTTC. It encodes CASSLGDRYEQYF. Using reference TRBV7-8 and TRBJ2-7 for the parts outside the CDR3, the full variable domain is GAGVSQSPRYKVAKRGQDVALRCDPISGHVSLFWYQQALGQGPEFLTYFQNEAQLDKSGLPSDRFFAERPEGSVSTLKIQRTQQEDSAVYLCASSLGDRYEQYFGPGTRLTVT.

The rearrangement uses TRBV12-3 or TRBV12-4 and TRBJ2-7, with 7 bases matching TRBD1. This CDR3 region has 13 residues. J was trimmed by 6 bases and V by 6 bases; bases with no gene match: 8. In nucleotides, the CDR3 is TGTGCCAGCAGATCCCAGGGGGTGGGCGAGCAGTACTTC. This sequence encodes CASRSQGVGEQYF.

The rearrangement links TRBV7-2 to TRBJ2-3; D is perhaps TRBD2 (6 bases). Germline V gives CDR1 SGHTA, CDR2 FQGNSA. With 4 bases removed from V and 6 bases from J, the gap between germline ends came to 20 bases. The CDR3 contains 16 residues. CDR3 sequence: CASSYHGTPERDTQYF. As DNA, the CDR3 is TGTGCCAGCAGCTACCACGGGACTCCCGAGAGGGATACGCAGTATTTT.

J is TRBJ2-7 and V is TRBV7-2; D is possibly TRBD1 or TRBD2 (5 bases each). The CDR3 is made up of 16 amino acids. Germline CDR1 reads SGHTA; CDR2 reads FQGNSA. V was cut by 1 base and J by 3 bases, with 16 bases left in between. CDR3 nucleotide sequence: TGTGCCAGCAGCTTAGAGGTGGGACCGCTTTACTACGAGCAGTACTTC. As protein: CASSLEVGPLYYEQYF.

This chain joins TRBV2 and TRBJ2-1; no clear D gene. Germline V gene sequence: CDR1 SNHLY, CDR2 FYNNEI. The germline V and J ends were trimmed by 4 bases and 7 bases, with 14 bases remaining between them. CDR3 length equals 14 residues. The CDR3 DNA is TGTGCCAGCAGTGCCGCGGCCGGCTCTAATGAGCAGTTCTTC. Translation gives CASSAAAGSNEQFF. Filled out from reference TRBV2 and TRBJ2-1, the complete variable domain reads EPEVTQTPSHQVTQMGQEVILRCVPISNHLYFYWYRQILGQKVEFLVSFYNNEISEKSEIFDDQFSVERPDGSNFTLKIRSTKLEDSAMYFCASSAAAGSNEQFFGPGTRLTVL.

The chain joins TRBV19 to TRBJ1-3; D may be TRBD1 (6 bases). The germline V gene has CDR1 LNHDA and CDR2 SQIVND (reference sequence). CDR3 length equals 16 residues. V was clipped by 7 bases and J by 0 bases, with 16 bases between them. In DNA form, the CDR3 reads TGTGCCAGTACTAGGAGCAGGGGCAGCTCTGGAAACACCATATATTTT. Translating gives CASTRSRGSSGNTIYF. Drawing the rest from reference TRBV19 and TRBJ1-3, the complete variable domain is DGGITQSPKYLFRKEGQNVTLSCEQNLNHDAMYWYRQDPGQGLRLIYYSQIVNDFQKGDIAEGYSVSREKKESFPLTVTSAQKNPTAFYLCASTRSRGSSGNTIYFGEGSWLTVV.

As for this clone: A read error may account for a junction end that differs from germline. The chain links TRBV7-2 to TRBJ2-7; maybe TRBD1 (6 bases). The V gene's germline CDR1 is SGHTA and CDR2 FQGNSA. This CDR3 spans 15 amino acids. The CDR3 DNA is TGTGCCAGCAACCCAGCCAGGGGTGGGAACTACGAGCAGTGCTTC. Protein: CASNPARGGNYEQCF.

The V gene is TRBV21-1, the J gene TRBJ2-1; the table's D call of TRBD1 was not tested on the DNA. TRBV21-1 is a listed pseudogene. This CDR3 is 16 amino acids long. The CDR3 reads CASSKRGTGGHNEQFF. In DNA form, the CDR3 reads TGTGCCAGCAGCAAACGCGGGACAGGGGGGCACAATGAGCAGTTCTTC.

DNA for the CDR3: TGTGCCAGCAGCCAACCGGGACTAGCGGGGGGCAGTACAGATACGCAGTATTTT. This gives the protein CASSQPGLAGGSTDTQYF. J is TRBJ2-3 and V is TRBV5-5; 15 nucleotides line up with TRBD2. The CDR3 runs to 18 residues. Per the germline V gene, CDR1 is SGHKS and CDR2 is YYEKEE (reference sequence). Trimming cost V 4 bases and J 3 bases; bases outside gene matches: 9.

The rearrangement uses TRBV12-3 or TRBV12-4 and TRBJ2-5; D ambiguous. The V end was cut by 2 bases, the J end by 5 bases, with 9 bases between. This CDR3 region has 13 residues. The CDR3 spells CASSLLGRETQYF. The CDR3 DNA reads as TGTGCCAGCAGTTTATTGGGTCGCGAGACCCAGTACTTC.

J is TRBJ1-2 and V is TRBV4-2; D possibly corresponds to TRBD1 (5 bases). This CDR3 contains 16 residues. Germline V lookup: CDR1 LGHNA, CDR2 YNFKEQ. Trimming pared 0 bases from V and 6 bases from J, leaving 17 bases between. CDR3 protein: CASSQEVSGGRDGYTF. The CDR3 DNA reads as TGTGCCAGCAGCCAAGAAGTTTCGGGGGGTAGGGATGGCTACACCTTC.

The chain joins TRBV7-9 to TRBJ2-4, with a tentative D call TRBD1 (5 bases). The CDR3 covers 15 residues. V shed 4 bases and J shed 0 bases, with 10 bases lying between them. CDR1 and CDR2 from the germline V gene are SEHNR and FQNEAQ (reference sequence). This CDR3 is CASSSAGLAKNIQYF. Here the CDR3 DNA reads TGTGCCAGCAGCTCGGCAGGGCTAGCCAAAAACATTCAGTACTTC.

The rearrangement links TRBV20-1 to TRBJ2-1; 7 positions match TRBD1. The V gene end was trimmed by 3 bases and the J gene end by 0 bases; junction bases not matched to a gene: 20. Germline loops: CDR1 DFQATT, CDR2 SNEGSKA (reference sequence). The CDR3 covers 20 residues. CDR3 coding DNA: TGCAGTGCTAGTGGGGGACAGATTGACTTCTCATCCCGCTCCTACAATGAGCAGTTCTTC. Translating it yields CSASGGQIDFSSRSYNEQFF.

The chain recombines TRBV29-1 with TRBJ1-1; tentative D call: TRBD1 (5 bases). V shed 5 bases and J shed 8 bases, with 15 bases lying between them. The CDR3 loop spans 12 amino acids. Germline V gives CDR1 SQVTM, CDR2 ANQGSEA. CDR3 bases: TGCAGCGTTTGGGGCAGGGCCGGGGAAGCTTTCTTT. Its translation is CSVWGRAGEAFF.

This chain joins TRBV6-5 and TRBJ1-4; no reliable D call. The V and J ends lost 2 bases and 0 bases respectively, with 4 bases between them. The CDR3 is made up of 14 amino acids. CDR1 and CDR2 from the germline V gene are MNHEY and SVGAGI. In nucleotides, the CDR3 is TGTGCCAGCAGTTACCTGTCAACTAATGAAAAACTGTTTTTT. This encodes CASSYLSTNEKLFF.

This chain links TRBV9 with TRBJ2-3, with D perhaps matching TRBD2 (6 bases). The CDR3 spans 16 residues. The V gene's germline CDR1 is SGDLS and CDR2 YYNGEE. V was clipped by 2 bases and J by 2 bases, with 15 bases between them. The DNA of the CDR3 is TGTGCCAGCAGCGTTGATCCGGGACTGCACACAGATACGCAGTATTTT. Translating it yields CASSVDPGLHTDTQYF.

The rearrangement joins TRBV18 to TRBJ2-7; D might be TRBD1 or TRBD2, each matching 5 bases. The CDR3 totals 14 residues. Germline CDR1 reads KGHSH; CDR2 reads LQKENI. Trimming took off 6 bases at V and 2 bases at J, with 14 bases between the two ends. The CDR3 protein is CASSPGTQTYEQYF. The DNA for the CDR3 is TGTGCCAGCTCCCCCGGGACCCAGACCTACGAGCAGTACTTC.

The count of this clone is one. J is TRBJ1-6 and V is TRBV7-2; tentative D call: TRBD1 (6 bases). The V gene's germline CDR1 is SGHTA and CDR2 FQGNSA. The CDR3 is 13 amino acids. V was trimmed by 6 bases and J by 10 bases, leaving 13 bases between them. Here the CDR3 DNA reads TGTGCCAGCAGTTATACAGGGAGCTCACCCCTCCACTTT. It specifies CASSYTGSSPLHF.

The chain employs TRBV9 and TRBJ2-2; D is ambiguous. Germline assignment: CDR1 SGDLS and CDR2 YYNGEE. The CDR3 is 13 amino acids. Trimming pared 0 bases from V and 4 bases from J, leaving 4 bases between. CDR3 in amino acids: CASSVDFTGELFF. CDR3 in DNA: TGTGCCAGCAGCGTAGACTTCACCGGGGAGCTGTTTTTT.

The sample holds a few counts of this clone. This chain links TRBV29-1 with TRBJ1-1; D is unclear. Looked up from germline, CDR1 is SQVTM and CDR2 is ANQGSEA. The CDR3 loop spans 13 amino acids. The V end lost 3 bases, the J end lost 1 base, and 9 bases lay between the germline ends. Here the CDR3 DNA reads TGCAGCGTTGAGTCTCAAGAGAACACTGAAGCTTTCTTT. As protein: CSVESQENTEAFF.

The V call is TRBV9, the J call TRBJ2-1; 14 bases map to TRBD2. Germline V gene sequence: CDR1 SGDLS, CDR2 YYNGEE. V shed 0 bases, J shed 4 bases, and the junction held 3 bases outside the gene matches. The CDR3 runs 17 residues. The chain's CDR3 is CASSVGLAGGPYNEQFF. CDR3 bases: TGTGCCAGCAGCGTAGGACTAGCGGGGGGGCCTTACAATGAGCAGTTCTTC.

The gene calls are TRBV27 and TRBJ2-3; D is unclear. The V gene's germline CDR1 is MNHEY and CDR2 SMNVEV (reference sequence). There are 13 residues in the CDR3. The V and J ends lost 0 bases and 5 bases respectively, with 6 bases between them. The CDR3 region has the DNA TGTGCCAGCAGTTTATCCTTTAAAGATACGCAGTATTTT. Protein: CASSLSFKDTQYF.

This chain links TRBV6-2 or TRBV6-3 with TRBJ2-5, with D unresolved. Between the trimmed V and J ends, which lost 6 bases and 1 base, there was a span of 3 bases. This CDR3 region has 11 residues. Germline-derived CDR1 and CDR2 are MNHEY and SVGEGT. The CDR3: CASSTQETQYF. CDR3 sequence (DNA): TGTGCCAGCAGCACCCAAGAGACCCAGTACTTC.

The chain combines TRBV3-1 (or the pseudogene TRBV3-2) with TRBJ2-5, with 7 bases aligning to TRBD2. The V gene's germline CDR1 is LGHDT and CDR2 YNNKEL (reference sequence). This CDR3 has 14 residues. J gave up 3 bases and V 2 bases, and 3 bases lay outside the gene matches. CDR3 in amino acids: CASSQPLAEETQYF. DNA for the CDR3: TGTGCCAGCAGCCAACCTCTAGCGGAAGAGACCCAGTACTTC.

The chain has TRBV5-6 and TRBJ2-6; no definite D call. The V end lost 5 bases, the J end lost 4 bases, and 13 bases lay between the germline ends. The CDR3 loop spans 15 amino acids. From germline, CDR1 is SGHDT and CDR2 YYEEEE. The CDR3 coding sequence is TGTGCCAGCAGGCCGCAAGGAGCGGGGGCCAACGTCCTGACTTTC. It specifies CASRPQGAGANVLTF.